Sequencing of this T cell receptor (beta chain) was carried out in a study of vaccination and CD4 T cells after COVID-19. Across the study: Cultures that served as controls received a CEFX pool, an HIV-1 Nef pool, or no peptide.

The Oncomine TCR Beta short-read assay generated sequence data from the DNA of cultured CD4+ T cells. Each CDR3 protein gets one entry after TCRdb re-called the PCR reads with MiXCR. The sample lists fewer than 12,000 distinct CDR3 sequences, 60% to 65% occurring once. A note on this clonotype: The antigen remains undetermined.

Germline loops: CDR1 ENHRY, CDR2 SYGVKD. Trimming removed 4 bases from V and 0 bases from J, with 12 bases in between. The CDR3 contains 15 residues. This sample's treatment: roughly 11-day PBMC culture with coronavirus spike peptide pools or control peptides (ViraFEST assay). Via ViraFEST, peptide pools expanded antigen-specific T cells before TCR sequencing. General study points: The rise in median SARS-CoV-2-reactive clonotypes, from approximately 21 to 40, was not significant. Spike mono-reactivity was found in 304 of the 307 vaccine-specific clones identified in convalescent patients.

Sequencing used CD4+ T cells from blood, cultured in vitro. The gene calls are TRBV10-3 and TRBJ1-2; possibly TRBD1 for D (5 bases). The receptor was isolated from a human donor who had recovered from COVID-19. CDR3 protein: CAISGQRGTNYGYTF. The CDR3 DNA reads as TGTGCCATCAGTGGCCAGAGGGGTACTAACTATGGCTACACCTTC.